This T cell receptor beta chain is from a study of PD-1 blockade in classical Hodgkin lymphoma. Findings of the study overall: Patients with an early start, nivolumab under 1 year after ASCT, were excluded. When set against healthy donors, newly diagnosed patients were reported to show lower baseline TCR diversity. TCR diversity in CD4+, not CD8+, cells rose significantly by C4D1.

As regards this clone: Its specificity is not known.

Each and every patient relapsed after autologous stem cell transplantation, and patients got differing brentuximab vedotin exposure. Clones were sequenced by immunoSEQ multiplex PCR, and TCRdb holds only the in-frame ones, with some missing. The table records around 99,000 clones, 81% of them present only once. V was clipped by 0 bases and J by 4 bases, with 13 bases between them. Germline V gives CDR1 MRHNA, CDR2 SNTAGT. CDR3 size: 16 residues. Sequences were derived from peripheral blood mononuclear cells (PBMCs), sampled before the second cycle of nivolumab. This chain links TRBV6-4 with TRBJ2-1; possibly TRBD1 or TRBD2 for D (6 bases each). The sequence came from a human donor with classical Hodgkin lymphoma. The DNA for the CDR3 is TGTGCCAGCAGTGACTCGCGGCAGGGGACTTACAATGAGCAGTTCTTC. It specifies CASSDSRQGTYNEQFF.